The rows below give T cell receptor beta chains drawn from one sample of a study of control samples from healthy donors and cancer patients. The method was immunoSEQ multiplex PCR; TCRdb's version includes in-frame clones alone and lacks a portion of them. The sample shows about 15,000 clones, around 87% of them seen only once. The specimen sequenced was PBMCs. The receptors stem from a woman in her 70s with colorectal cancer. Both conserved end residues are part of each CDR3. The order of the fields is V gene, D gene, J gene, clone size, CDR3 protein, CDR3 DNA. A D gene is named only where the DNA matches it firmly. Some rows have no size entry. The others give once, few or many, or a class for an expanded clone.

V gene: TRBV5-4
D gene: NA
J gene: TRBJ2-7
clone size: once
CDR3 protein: CASSLAGVDEQYF
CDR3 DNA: TGTGCCAGCAGCTTGGCCGGGGTAGACGAGCAGTACTTC

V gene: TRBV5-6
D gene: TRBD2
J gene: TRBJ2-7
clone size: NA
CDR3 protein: CASSLGVAGVVREQYF
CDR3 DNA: TGTGCCAGCAGCTTGGGGGTAGCGGGAGTGGTACGAGAGCAGTACTTC

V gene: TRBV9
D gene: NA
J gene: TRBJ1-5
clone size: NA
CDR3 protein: CASSVGYQPQHF
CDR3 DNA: TGTGCCAGCAGCGTAGGTTATCAGCCCCAGCATTTT

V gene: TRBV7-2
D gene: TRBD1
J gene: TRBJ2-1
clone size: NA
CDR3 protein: CASSSPGQGRVEQFF
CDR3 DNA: TGTGCCAGCAGCTCTCCGGGACAGGGTCGGGTTGAGCAGTTCTTC

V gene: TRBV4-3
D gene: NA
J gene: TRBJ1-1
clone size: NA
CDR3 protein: CASSQDPPPGNTEAFF
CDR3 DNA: TGCGCCAGCAGCCAAGATCCCCCCCCGGGGAACACTGAAGCTTTCTTT

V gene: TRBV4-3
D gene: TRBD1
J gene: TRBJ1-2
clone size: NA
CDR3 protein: CASSQDRAHGDYGYTF
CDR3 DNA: TGCGCCAGCAGCCAGGACAGGGCCCACGGGGACTATGGCTACACCTTC

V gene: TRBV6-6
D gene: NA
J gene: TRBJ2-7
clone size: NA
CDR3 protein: CASSPKSEQYF
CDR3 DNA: TGTGCCAGCAGCCCAAAGTCGGAGCAGTACTTC

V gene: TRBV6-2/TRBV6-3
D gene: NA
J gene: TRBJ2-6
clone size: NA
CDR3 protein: CASSYRWTLDSGANVLTF
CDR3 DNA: TGTGCCAGCAGTTACCGCTGGACACTTGACTCTGGGGCCAACGTCCTGACTTTC

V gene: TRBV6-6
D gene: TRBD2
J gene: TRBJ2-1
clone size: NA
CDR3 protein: CATAPGGPYNEQFF
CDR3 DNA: TGTGCCACCGCCCCGGGGGGGCCCTACAATGAGCAGTTCTTC

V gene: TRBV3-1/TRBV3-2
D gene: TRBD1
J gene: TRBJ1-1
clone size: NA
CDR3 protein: CASSQTGTGVGNTEAFF
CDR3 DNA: TGTGCCAGCAGCCAGACCGGGACAGGGGTAGGGAACACTGAAGCTTTCTTT

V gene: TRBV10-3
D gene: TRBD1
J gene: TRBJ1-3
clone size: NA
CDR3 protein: CAISEPTGGYSGNTIYF
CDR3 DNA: TGTGCCATCAGTGAGCCGACAGGGGGCTACTCTGGAAACACCATATATTTT